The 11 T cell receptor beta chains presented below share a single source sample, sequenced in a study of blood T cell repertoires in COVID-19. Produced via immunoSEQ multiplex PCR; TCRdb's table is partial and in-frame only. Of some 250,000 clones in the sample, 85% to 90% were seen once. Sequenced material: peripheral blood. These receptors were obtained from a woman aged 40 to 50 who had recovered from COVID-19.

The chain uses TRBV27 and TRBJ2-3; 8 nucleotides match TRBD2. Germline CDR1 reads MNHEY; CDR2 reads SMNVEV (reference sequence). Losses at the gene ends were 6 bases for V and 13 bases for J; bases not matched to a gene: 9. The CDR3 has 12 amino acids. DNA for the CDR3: TGTGCCAGCAGCCCTGTCGGGGGACTAGAGTATTTT. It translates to CASSPVGGLEYF.

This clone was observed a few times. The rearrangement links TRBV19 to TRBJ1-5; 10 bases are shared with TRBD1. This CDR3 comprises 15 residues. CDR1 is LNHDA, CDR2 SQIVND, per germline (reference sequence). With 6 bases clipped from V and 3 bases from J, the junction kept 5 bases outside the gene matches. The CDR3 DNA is TGTGCCAGTAGCCCCGGGACAGGGGACAATCAGCCCCAGCATTTT. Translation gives CASSPGTGDNQPQHF.

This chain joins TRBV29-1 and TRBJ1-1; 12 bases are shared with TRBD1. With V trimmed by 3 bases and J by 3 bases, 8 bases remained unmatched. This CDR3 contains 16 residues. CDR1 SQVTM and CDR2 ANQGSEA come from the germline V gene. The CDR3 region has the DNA TGCAGCGTTGATGGGACAGGGGGCGCGTGGGACACTGAAGCTTTCTTT. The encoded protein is CSVDGTGGAWDTEAFF.

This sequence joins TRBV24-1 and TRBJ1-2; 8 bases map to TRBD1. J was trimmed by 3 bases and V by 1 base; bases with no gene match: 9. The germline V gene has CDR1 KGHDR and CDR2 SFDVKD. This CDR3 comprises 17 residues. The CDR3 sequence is CATSDFQPRGRDYGYTF. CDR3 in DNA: TGTGCCACCAGTGATTTTCAGCCCAGGGGGCGCGACTATGGCTACACCTTC.

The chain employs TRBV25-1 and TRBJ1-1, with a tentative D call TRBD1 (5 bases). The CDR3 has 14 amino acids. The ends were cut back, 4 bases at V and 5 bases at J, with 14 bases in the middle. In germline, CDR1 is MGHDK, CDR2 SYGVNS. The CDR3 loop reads CASSVVGGWTEAFF. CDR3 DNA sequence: TGTGCCAGCAGTGTCGTGGGGGGGTGGACTGAAGCTTTCTTT.

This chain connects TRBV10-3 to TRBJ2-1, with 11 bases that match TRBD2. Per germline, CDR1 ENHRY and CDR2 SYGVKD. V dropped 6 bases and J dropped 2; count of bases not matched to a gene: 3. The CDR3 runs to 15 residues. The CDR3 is CAISRLAGTYNEQFF. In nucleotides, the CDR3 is TGTGCCATCAGCCGACTAGCGGGGACCTACAATGAGCAGTTCTTC.

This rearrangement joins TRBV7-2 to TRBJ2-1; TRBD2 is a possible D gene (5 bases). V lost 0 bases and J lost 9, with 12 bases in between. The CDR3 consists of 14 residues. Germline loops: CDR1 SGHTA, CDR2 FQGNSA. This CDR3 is CASSLAGGGSEQFF. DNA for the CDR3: TGTGCCAGCAGCTTAGCGGGCGGTGGGAGTGAGCAGTTCTTC. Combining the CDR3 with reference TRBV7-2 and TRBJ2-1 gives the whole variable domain GAGVSQSPSNKVTEKGKDVELRCDPISGHTALYWYRQSLGQGLEFLIYFQGNSAPDKSGLPSDRFSAERTGGSVSTLTIQRTQQEDSAVYLCASSLAGGGSEQFFGPGTRLTVL.

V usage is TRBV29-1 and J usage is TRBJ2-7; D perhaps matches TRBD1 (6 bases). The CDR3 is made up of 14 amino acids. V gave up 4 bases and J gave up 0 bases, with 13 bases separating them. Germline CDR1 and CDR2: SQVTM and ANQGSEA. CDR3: CSVARGPNSYEQYF. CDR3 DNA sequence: TGCAGCGTTGCCAGGGGACCGAACTCCTACGAGCAGTACTTC.

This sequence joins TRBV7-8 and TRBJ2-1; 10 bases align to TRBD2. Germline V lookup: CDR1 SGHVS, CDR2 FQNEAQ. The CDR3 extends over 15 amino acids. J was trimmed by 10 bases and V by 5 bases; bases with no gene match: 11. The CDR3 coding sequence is TGTGCCAGCAGCCCGGGGCTAGCGGGGGAACCGGAGCAGTTCTTC. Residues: CASSPGLAGEPEQFF.

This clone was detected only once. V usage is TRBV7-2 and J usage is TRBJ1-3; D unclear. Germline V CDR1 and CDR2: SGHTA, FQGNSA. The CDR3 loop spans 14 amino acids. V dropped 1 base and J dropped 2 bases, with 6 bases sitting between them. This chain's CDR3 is CASSLGAPGNTIYF. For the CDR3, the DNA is TGTGCCAGCAGCTTAGGGGCCCCTGGAAACACCATATATTTT.

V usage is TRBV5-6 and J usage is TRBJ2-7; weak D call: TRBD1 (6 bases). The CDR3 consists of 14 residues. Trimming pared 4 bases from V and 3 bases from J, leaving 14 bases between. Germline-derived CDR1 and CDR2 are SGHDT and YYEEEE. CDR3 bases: TGTGCCAGCAGCCACCAGGACAGATACTACGAGCAGTACTTC. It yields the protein CASSHQDRYYEQYF.